In its sample, the clone carrying this T cell receptor delta chain was seen a few times. The TCRdb record carries a much larger clone's protein, which differs from this DNA's translation at residue 9; a read error is the likely cause, and the protein listed here is the DNA translation. This specimen comes from a study of gamma-delta T cells after stem cell transplantation. TCRdb re-called the RT-PCR reads via CATT. The table shows 1,000 to 1,500 delta-chain clones, with 1.8% occurring only once. The CDR3 is 18 amino acids. Trimming removed 0 bases from V and 0 bases from J; junction bases left unmatched: 12. Germline V gene lookup returns CDR1 GEAIGNYY and CDR2 EKD.

The rearrangement links TRDV2 to TRDJ1; 7 bases map to TRDD3. This TCR derives from a human donor. It is not recorded whose cells these are; they may come from a transplant donor. The specimen sequenced was gamma-delta T cells. The CDR3 reads CACDTVGGCEAYTDKLIF. The CDR3 bases are TGTGCCTGTGACACCGTAGGGGGATGCGAGGCTTACACCGATAAACTCATCTTT.